This T cell receptor (beta chain) was profiled in a study of long-term antiretroviral therapy in people with HIV. Study-wide findings and caveats: After ART, diversity increased yet remained lower than transplant donor controls. Among HIV repertoires, CDR3 length ranges were narrower than those of controls.

CDR3 size: 12 residues. Per germline, CDR1 MDHEN and CDR2 SYDVKM. V lost 7 bases, J lost 9 bases, and 15 bases lay in between. Runs used v3.0 of the immunoSEQ assay and were done at survey level. Sequencing used immunoSEQ multiplex PCR; TCRdb keeps in-frame clones, though not all of them. The data show around 25,000 clones, roughly 96% seen once. With regard to this clone: The target antigen is unknown.

Each donor had at least one pre-ART and at least two post-ART PBMC samples. The TCR was taken from a woman in her forties or fifties with HIV. The chain couples TRBV28 to TRBJ1-1, with a weak D call TRBD1 (6 bases). Material: unsorted PBMCs, obtained about 4.7 years after starting antiretroviral therapy. This CDR3 reads CASTSRGRQAFF. CDR3 bases: TGTGCCAGCACATCCAGGGGCCGGCAAGCTTTCTTT.